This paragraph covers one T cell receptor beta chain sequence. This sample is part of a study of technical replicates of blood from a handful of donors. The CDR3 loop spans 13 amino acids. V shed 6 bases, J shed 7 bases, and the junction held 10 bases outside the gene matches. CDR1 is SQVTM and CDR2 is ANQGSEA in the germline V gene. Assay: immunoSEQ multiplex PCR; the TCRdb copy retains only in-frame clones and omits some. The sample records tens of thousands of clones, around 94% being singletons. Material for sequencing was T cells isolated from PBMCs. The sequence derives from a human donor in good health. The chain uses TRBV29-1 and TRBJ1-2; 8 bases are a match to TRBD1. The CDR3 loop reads CSVPLGDRLGYTF. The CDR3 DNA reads TGCAGCGTCCCTCTTGGGGACAGGCTTGGCTACACCTTC.